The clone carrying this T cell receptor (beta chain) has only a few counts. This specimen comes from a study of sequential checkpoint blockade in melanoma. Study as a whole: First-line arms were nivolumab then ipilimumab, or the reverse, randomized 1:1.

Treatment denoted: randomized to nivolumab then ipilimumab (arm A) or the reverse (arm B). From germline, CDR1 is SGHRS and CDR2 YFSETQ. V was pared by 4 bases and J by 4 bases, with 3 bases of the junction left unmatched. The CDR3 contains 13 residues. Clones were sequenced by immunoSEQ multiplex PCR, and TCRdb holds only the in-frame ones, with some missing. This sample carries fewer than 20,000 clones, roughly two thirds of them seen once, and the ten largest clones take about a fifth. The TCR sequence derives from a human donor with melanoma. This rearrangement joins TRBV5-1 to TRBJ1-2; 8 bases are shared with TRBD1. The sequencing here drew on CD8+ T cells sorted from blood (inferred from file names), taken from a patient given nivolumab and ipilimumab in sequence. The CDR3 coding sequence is TGCGCCAGCAGCCTAGGGACAGGCTATGGCTACACCTTC. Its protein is CASSLGTGYGYTF.